A selection of T cell receptor beta chains follows, all from one sample in a study of T cells in Graves' hyperthyroidism and ophthalmopathy. TCRdb passed the multiplex PCR reads through MiXCR, listing each CDR3 protein once. Here the sample spans about 550,000 distinct CDR3 sequences, under 25% being singletons. Input material: blood. The origin of the receptors is a man aged 18-30 years with Graves' hyperthyroidism. Both conserved end residues are part of each CDR3. The D gene is left open where the match is weak. Some rows mark clone size as missing; the rest say once, few, many or name a class of expanded clone.

v_gene,abundance,j_gene,d_gene,CDR3nt,CDR3aa
TRBV2,many,TRBJ1-5,-,TGTGCCAGCAGTACCCATAGCAATCAGCCCCAGCATTTT,CASSTHSNQPQHF
TRBV7-8,many,TRBJ2-5,TRBD2,TGTGCCAGCAGCTTTATCCCCCCAGGACTAGCGGGGGGCCAAGAGACCCAGTACTTC,CASSFIPPGLAGGQETQYF
TRBV10-3,many,TRBJ1-1,-,TGTGCCATCAGTGCAGGGAGTGAAGCTTTCTTT,CAISAGSEAFF
TRBV6-5,many,TRBJ2-7,-,TGTGCCAGCAGTTACCTGCCAGCAGAAATCGCCGAGCAGTACTTC,CASSYLPAEIAEQYF
TRBV5-1,many,TRBJ2-7,-,TGCGCCAGCAGCTCCGACTCCCGGAAGGCGACCTACGAGCAGTACTTC,CASSSDSRKATYEQYF
TRBV7-9,few,TRBJ1-2,-,TGTGCCAGCAGCTTAGTCAAGGACCCACTATATGGCTACACCTTC,CASSLVKDPLYGYTF
TRBV28,-,TRBJ2-2,TRBD2,TGTGCCAGCAACTCCGGGACTAGCGTCACCGGGGAGCTGTTTTTT,CASNSGTSVTGELFF
TRBV6-1,-,TRBJ2-7,TRBD1,TGTGCCAGCAGTAGCCTGTACAGGGGTGGGTCCTACGAGCAGTACTTC,CASSSLYRGGSYEQYF
TRBV20-1,few,TRBJ2-5,TRBD2,TGCAGTGCTAGAGAAGGAGCGGGGGGGCCCGAGACCCAGTACTTC,CSAREGAGGPETQYF
TRBV20-1,-,TRBJ1-5,-,TGCAGTGCTGGCCGGGGCGGTCAGCCCCAGCATTTT,CSAGRGGQPQHF
TRBV5-1,-,TRBJ1-5,TRBD1,TGCGCCAGCAGCTTGGGGGCAGGGGGCGGTGGCAATCAGCCCCAGCATTTT,CASSLGAGGGGNQPQHF
TRBV12-3/TRBV12-4,many,TRBJ1-5,-,TGTGCCAACAGTTTGTCTCCAGGGGAGAGCAATCAGCCCCAGCATTTT,CANSLSPGESNQPQHF
TRBV6-2/TRBV6-3,many,TRBJ1-2,-,TGTGCCAGCAGTCCCGACGGATACTATGGCTACACCTTC,CASSPDGYYGYTF
TRBV20-1,many,TRBJ1-1,-,TGCAGTGCGTTAGACCAAAAGAACACTGAAGCTTTCTTT,CSALDQKNTEAFF
TRBV15,many,TRBJ2-7,TRBD1,TGTGCCACCAGCATTGGACAGGGATCCTACGAGCAGTACTTC,CATSIGQGSYEQYF
TRBV9,many,TRBJ2-5,TRBD2,TGTGCCAGCAGCGTAGGCGGGGGGATAGAGACCCAGTACTTC,CASSVGGGIETQYF
TRBV7-9,-,TRBJ1-2,-,TGTGCCAGCAGCCCACTGACAGTTAACTATGGCTACACCTTC,CASSPLTVNYGYTF
TRBV15,many,TRBJ1-5,-,TGTGCCACCAGCAGAGCTGATACTAGCAATCAGCCCCAGCATTTT,CATSRADTSNQPQHF
TRBV6-2/TRBV6-3,-,TRBJ1-1,TRBD1,TGTGCCAGCAGTTACGCGGGACAGGGTGCCATGAACACTGAAGCTTTCTTT,CASSYAGQGAMNTEAFF
TRBV27,many,TRBJ2-7,TRBD2,TGTGCCAGCAGTTCGGGACTAGCAATCGAGCAGTACTTC,CASSSGLAIEQYF
TRBV20-1,few,TRBJ1-5,TRBD1,TGCAGTGCTAGAGACAAAGACAGGGGCAAGCCCCAGCATTTT,CSARDKDRGKPQHF
TRBV19,few,TRBJ1-2,TRBD1,TGTGCCAGTAGTATATATGGGACAGGGAACTATGGCTACACCTTC,CASSIYGTGNYGYTF
TRBV5-1,many,TRBJ1-1,-,TGCGCCAGCAGCTCGGGGTACGGACACCTGAACACTGAAGCTTTCTTT,CASSSGYGHLNTEAFF
TRBV11-2,-,TRBJ2-7,TRBD2,TGTGCCAGCAGCGGAGGACTAGCGGGAGCTTCCCACGAGCAGTACTTC,CASSGGLAGASHEQYF
TRBV6-2/TRBV6-3,many,TRBJ1-1,-,TGTGCCAGCAGTTACATCGGAACTGAAGCTTTCTTT,CASSYIGTEAFF
TRBV6-2/TRBV6-3,-,TRBJ2-2,TRBD2,TGTGCCAGCAGTTTAAGAGGGAGCGGGGTCGGGGAGCTGTTTTTT,CASSLRGSGVGELFF
TRBV28,many,TRBJ1-2,-,TGTGCCAGCAGTTTAATACAGAGCTATGGCTACACCTTC,CASSLIQSYGYTF
TRBV7-8,many,TRBJ2-2,-,TGTGCCAGCAGCTTAGTTCGCGTTGGCACCGGGGAGCTGTTTTTT,CASSLVRVGTGELFF
TRBV12-3/TRBV12-4,-,TRBJ2-5,-,TGTGCCAGCAGTTTTTCAGCGGAGGGTGGGGAGACCCAGTACTTC,CASSFSAEGGETQYF
TRBV5-1,many,TRBJ1-3,-,TGCGCCAGCAGCTTGGAAACTGGAAACACCATATATTTT,CASSLETGNTIYF
TRBV20-1,few,TRBJ2-5,TRBD2,TGCAGTGCTCGGGAAGCGGGGGCACCTCAAGAGACCCAGTACTTC,CSAREAGAPQETQYF
TRBV7-9,many,TRBJ1-5,-,TGTGCCAGCAGCTTTTCCGGGAGTAGCAATCAGCCCCAGCATTTT,CASSFSGSSNQPQHF
TRBV30,many,TRBJ1-2,-,TGTGCCTGGAACCCCGGCAGGGGACTTTCCCTCCGCTATGGCTACACCTTC,CAWNPGRGLSLRYGYTF
TRBV27,many,TRBJ1-2,-,TGTGCCAGCAGTTCTGCGCCGGGACTCAGCTATGGCTACACCTTC,CASSSAPGLSYGYTF
TRBV4-1,many,TRBJ2-5,-,TGCGCCAGCAGCCAAGAGGGAGGACAGGGAGGGGCCCATACCCAGTACTTC,CASSQEGGQGGAHTQYF
TRBV20-1,-,TRBJ1-3,-,TGCAGTGCTAGGCGAGTTATTGGAAACACCATATATTTT,CSARRVIGNTIYF
TRBV28,-,TRBJ1-1,TRBD1,TGTGCCAGCAGTCCCGTCCCCCGGACAGGGTGGGGCGCTGAAGCTTTCTTT,CASSPVPRTGWGAEAFF
TRBV27,many,TRBJ1-1,-,TGTGCCAGCAGTTTTAGCCTCGGGGGTTCGAACACTGAAGCTTTCTTT,CASSFSLGGSNTEAFF
TRBV4-1,-,TRBJ1-5,-,TGCGCCAGCAGCCAAGATATCGGGGCCCATCAGCCCCAGCATTTT,CASSQDIGAHQPQHF
TRBV11-2,-,TRBJ1-2,-,TGTGCCAGCAGCCTACCCAGAATGCCTAACTATGGCTACACCTTC,CASSLPRMPNYGYTF
TRBV6-5,many,TRBJ2-7,TRBD1,TGTGCCAGCAGTTCGGCCGGGACAGGGGTCCGCGAGCAGTACTTC,CASSSAGTGVREQYF
TRBV20-1,-,TRBJ2-7,-,TGCAGTGCCATCACCGGGACCCAACCCTACGAGCAGTACTTC,CSAITGTQPYEQYF
TRBV6-1,few,TRBJ2-2,-,TGTGCCAGCAGTAGGGGGTGGGCAGCCACCGGGGAGCTGTTTTTT,CASSRGWAATGELFF
TRBV7-6,many,TRBJ2-7,TRBD1,TGTGCCAGCAGCTCCCGACAGGGGCTCTCCTACGAGCAGTACTTC,CASSSRQGLSYEQYF
TRBV7-8,-,TRBJ2-7,TRBD1,TGTGCCAGCAGCTTAGCGCGCAGGGGGCTACGCGAGCAGTACTTC,CASSLARRGLREQYF
TRBV12-3/TRBV12-4,many,TRBJ1-2,-,TGTGCCAGCAGTTTAGTGGAGGGGAGCGGCTACACCTTC,CASSLVEGSGYTF
TRBV20-1,few,TRBJ2-7,-,TGCAGTGCTACACCCCTTATGCCGGAGTCCTACGAGCAGTACTTC,CSATPLMPESYEQYF
TRBV10-3,many,TRBJ1-1,TRBD1,TGTGCCATCAGTGAGTTTAGGACAGGGGGCACTGAAGCTTTCTTT,CAISEFRTGGTEAFF
TRBV20-1,-,TRBJ1-1,-,TGCAGTGCGTCGAGCGGCTACACTGAAGCTTTCTTT,CSASSGYTEAFF
TRBV19,many,TRBJ2-7,-,TGTGCCAGTAGTCTCGGGGCCCTCTACGAGCAGTACTTC,CASSLGALYEQYF
TRBV12-3/TRBV12-4,few,TRBJ1-1,-,TGTGCCAGCAGTTTATGGGGGATAGAGGCCCCTGAAGCTTTCTTT,CASSLWGIEAPEAFF
TRBV12-3/TRBV12-4,many,TRBJ1-1,TRBD1,TGTGCCAGCAGTCGTACCGGGACAGGGGGTGCTGAAGCTTTCTTT,CASSRTGTGGAEAFF
TRBV20-1,-,TRBJ2-5,-,TGCAGTGCTATCGGTGGAGGGGGCTCCCTGGAGACCCAGTACTTC,CSAIGGGGSLETQYF
TRBV27,many,TRBJ1-2,-,TGTGCCAGCAGTTTAGATGGCAGGGTTCCTGGCTACACCTTC,CASSLDGRVPGYTF